This T cell receptor (beta chain) was recovered during a study of blood T cell repertoires in COVID-19 (dated by TCRdb to the early 2020s). A note on the overall study: Collaborator samples came from the United States, Italy and Spain and covered acute and convalescent phases of COVID-19. Sample metadata almost always included a de-identified subject ID, COVID-19 status, age in years and sex. The prospective study material was composed of cDNA or gDNA derived from T cells, B-cell-depleted T cells, or PBMCs. Subjects who had been exposed to COVID-19, were actively infected with it, or had recovered from it provided the deeply sampled blood TCRbeta repertoires that made up the dataset. The repertoires were released in a freely available public database meant as a resource for research on the immune response to SARS-CoV-2. HLA class I and class II types, where available, came from metadata supplied by the sample provider rather than from assay-based typing. The samples were drawn from the first 160 participants of the ongoing ImmuneRACE study and from more than 1,000 subjects provided by 6 global collaborators.

This clone showed up just once. The clone's antigen remains unknown. No per-base quality is available; no much larger clone lies one base away. Each collaborating institution followed its own protocols to collect whole blood in K2EDTA tubes. For TCRbeta analysis, collaborators shipped samples as frozen whole blood, isolated PBMCs, or DNA extracted from either of those sample types. The immunoSEQ Assay, a bias-controlled multiplex PCR, was used to amplify TCRbeta CDR3 regions from genomic DNA. As for how the authors treated the data: Nucleated cell counts per sample were estimated from amplification of reference gene primers within the assay. Sequence reads were collapsed and filtered to measure the absolute abundance of every unique TCRbeta CDR3 rearrangement. For each sample, productive Simpson clonality was calculated by taking the square root of Simpson's diversity index across productive rearrangements. The table comes from immuneACCESS by way of TCRdb, which keeps in-frame sequences with V and J called. Part of the clones is missing from these tables; in studies checked, under half for an unresolved V gene and the rest for unknown reasons. The V and J calls and clone size were taken over from that table, and D and trimming were inferred from the DNA. The sample table contains 88,000 or so clones; only one count was recorded for 85% to 90% of them. Clones ranked in the top ten supply about 3.8% of the sample.

Here V drops 5 bases and J drops 2 bases, and the junction holds 3 bases not matched to any gene. The CDR3 sequence holds 15 residues, the cysteine and phenylalanine included. The DNA shown is the 45-base CDR3, in frame from base 1. The CDR1 and CDR2 encoded by the germline V gene are SGHTA and FQGNSA. Study-wide conclusions, independent of this receptor: The amount of clinical and demographic metadata varied by source and participant and was provided uncurated.

The specimen sequenced was peripheral blood. The TCR sequence derives from a man aged 55-75 years with acute or convalescent COVID-19. The V and J genes are TRBV7-2 and TRBJ2-7, and 13 junctional nucleotides match TRBD2. CDR3 protein: CASSPGLAGAYEQYF. The nucleotides read TGTGCCAGCAGCCCCGGACTAGCGGGGGCCTACGAGCAGTACTTC.